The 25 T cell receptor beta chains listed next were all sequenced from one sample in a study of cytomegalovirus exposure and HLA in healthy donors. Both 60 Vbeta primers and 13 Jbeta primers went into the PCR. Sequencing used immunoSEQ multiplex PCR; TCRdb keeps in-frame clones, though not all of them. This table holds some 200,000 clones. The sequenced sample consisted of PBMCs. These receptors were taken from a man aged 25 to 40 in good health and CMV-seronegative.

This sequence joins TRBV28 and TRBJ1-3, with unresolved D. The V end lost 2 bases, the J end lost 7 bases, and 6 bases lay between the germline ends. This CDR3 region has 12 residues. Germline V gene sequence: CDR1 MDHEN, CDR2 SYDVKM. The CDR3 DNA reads TGTGCCAGCAGTTTAGGCGGGAACACCATATATTTT. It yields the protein CASSLGGNTIYF.

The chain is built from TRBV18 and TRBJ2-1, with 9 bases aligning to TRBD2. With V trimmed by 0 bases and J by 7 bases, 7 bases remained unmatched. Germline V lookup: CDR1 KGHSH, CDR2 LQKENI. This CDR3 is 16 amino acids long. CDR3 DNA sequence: TGTGCCAGCTCACCACCAAGCGGGGGGCAGGGGAATGAGCAGTTCTTC. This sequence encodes CASSPPSGGQGNEQFF.

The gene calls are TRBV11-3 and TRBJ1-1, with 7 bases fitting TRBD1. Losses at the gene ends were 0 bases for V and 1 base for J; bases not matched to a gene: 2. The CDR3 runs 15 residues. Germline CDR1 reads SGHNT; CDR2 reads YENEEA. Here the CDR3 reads CASSLEGGGNTEAFF. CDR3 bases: TGTGCCAGCAGCTTAGAAGGGGGCGGGAACACTGAAGCTTTCTTT.

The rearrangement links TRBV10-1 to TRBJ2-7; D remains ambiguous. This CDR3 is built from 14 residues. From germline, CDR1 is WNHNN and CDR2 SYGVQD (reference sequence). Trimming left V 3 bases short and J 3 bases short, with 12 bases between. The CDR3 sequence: CASSDQAPLYEQYF. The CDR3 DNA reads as TGCGCCAGCAGTGACCAGGCCCCTCTCTACGAGCAGTACTTC.

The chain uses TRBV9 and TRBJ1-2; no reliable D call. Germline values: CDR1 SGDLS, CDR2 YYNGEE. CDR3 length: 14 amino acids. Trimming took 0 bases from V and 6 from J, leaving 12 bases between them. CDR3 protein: CASSVGAGQHGYTF. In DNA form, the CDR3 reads TGTGCCAGCAGCGTAGGGGCAGGTCAGCATGGCTACACCTTC.

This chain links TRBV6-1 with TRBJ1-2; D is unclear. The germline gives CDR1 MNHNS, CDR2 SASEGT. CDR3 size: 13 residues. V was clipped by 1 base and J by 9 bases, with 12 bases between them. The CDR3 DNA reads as TGTGCCAGCAGTGAAGGGAGGGAACTGCGCTACACCTTC. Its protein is CASSEGRELRYTF.

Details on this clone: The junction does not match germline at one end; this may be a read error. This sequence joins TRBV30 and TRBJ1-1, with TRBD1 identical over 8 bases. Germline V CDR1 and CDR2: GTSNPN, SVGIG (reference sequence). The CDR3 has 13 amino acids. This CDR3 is CAWTPGQVASVGF. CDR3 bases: TGTGCCTGGACCCCGGGACAGGTCGCGTCGGTGGGCTTT.

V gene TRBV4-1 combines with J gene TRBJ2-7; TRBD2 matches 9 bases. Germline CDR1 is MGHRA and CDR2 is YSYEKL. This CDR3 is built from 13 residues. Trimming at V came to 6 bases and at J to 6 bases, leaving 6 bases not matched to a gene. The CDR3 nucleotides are TGCGCCAGCAGTCTTAGCGGGAGTGGCGAGCAGTACTTC. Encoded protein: CASSLSGSGEQYF.

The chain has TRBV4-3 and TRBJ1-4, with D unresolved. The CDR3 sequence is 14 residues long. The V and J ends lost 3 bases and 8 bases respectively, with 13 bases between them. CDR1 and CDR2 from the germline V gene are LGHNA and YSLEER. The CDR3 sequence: CASSQERHSEKLFF. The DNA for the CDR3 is TGCGCCAGCAGCCAGGAAAGACACTCCGAAAAACTGTTTTTT.

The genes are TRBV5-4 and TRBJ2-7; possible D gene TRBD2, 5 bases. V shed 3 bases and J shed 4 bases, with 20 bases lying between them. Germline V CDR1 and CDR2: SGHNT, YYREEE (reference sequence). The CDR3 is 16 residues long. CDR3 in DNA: TGTGCCAGCAGCTCCCCCTCCCTCGAGGGTACGTACGAGCAGTACTTC. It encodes CASSSPSLEGTYEQYF.

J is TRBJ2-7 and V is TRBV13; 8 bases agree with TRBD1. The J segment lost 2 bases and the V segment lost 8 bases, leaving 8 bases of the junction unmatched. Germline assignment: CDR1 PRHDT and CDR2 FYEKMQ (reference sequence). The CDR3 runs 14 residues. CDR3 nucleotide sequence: TGTGCCAGCCAAAGGCCCAGGGGGCCCTACGAGCAGTACTTC. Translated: CASQRPRGPYEQYF.

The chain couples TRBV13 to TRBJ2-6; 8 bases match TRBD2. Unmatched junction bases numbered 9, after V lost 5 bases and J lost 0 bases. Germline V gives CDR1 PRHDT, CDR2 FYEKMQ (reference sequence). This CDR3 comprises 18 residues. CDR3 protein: CASSEGLVGLSGANVLTF. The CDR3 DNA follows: TGTGCCAGCAGCGAGGGACTAGTGGGGCTCTCTGGGGCCAACGTCCTGACTTTC. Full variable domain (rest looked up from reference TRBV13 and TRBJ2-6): AAGVIQSPRHLIKEKRETATLKCYPIPRHDTVYWYQQGPGQDPQFLISFYEKMQSDKGSIPDRFSAQQFSDYHSELNMSSLELGDSALYFCASSEGLVGLSGANVLTFGAGSRLTVL.

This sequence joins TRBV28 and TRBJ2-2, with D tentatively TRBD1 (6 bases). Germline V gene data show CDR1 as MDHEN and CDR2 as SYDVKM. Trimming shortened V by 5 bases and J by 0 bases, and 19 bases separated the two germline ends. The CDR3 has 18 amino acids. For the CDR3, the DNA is TGTGCCAGCAGTAGGGGCGGGTGGGACACATCGAACACCGGGGAGCTGTTTTTT. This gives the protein CASSRGGWDTSNTGELFF.

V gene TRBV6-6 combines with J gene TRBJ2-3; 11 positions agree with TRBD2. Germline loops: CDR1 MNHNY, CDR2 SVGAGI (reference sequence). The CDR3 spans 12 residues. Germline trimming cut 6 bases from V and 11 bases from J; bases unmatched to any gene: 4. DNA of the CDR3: TGTGCCAGCAGGGGGACTAGCGGTGGGCAGTATTTT. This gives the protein CASRGTSGGQYF.

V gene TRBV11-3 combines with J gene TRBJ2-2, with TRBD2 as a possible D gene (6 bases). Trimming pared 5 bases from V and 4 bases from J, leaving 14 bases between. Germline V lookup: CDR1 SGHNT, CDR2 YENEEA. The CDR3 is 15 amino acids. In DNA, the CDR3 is TGTGCCAGCAGCACTAGGAGGGACGGCACCGGGGAGCTGTTTTTT. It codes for CASSTRRDGTGELFF. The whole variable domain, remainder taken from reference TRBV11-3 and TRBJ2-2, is EAGVVQSPRYKIIEKKQPVAFWCNPISGHNTLYWYLQNLGQGPELLIRYENEEAVDDSQLPKDRFSAERLKGVDSTLKIQPAELGDSAVYLCASSTRRDGTGELFFGEGSRLTVL.

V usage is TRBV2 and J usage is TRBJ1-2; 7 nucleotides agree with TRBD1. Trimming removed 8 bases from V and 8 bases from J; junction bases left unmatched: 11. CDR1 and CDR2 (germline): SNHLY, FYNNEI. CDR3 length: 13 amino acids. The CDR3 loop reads CASRLQGKEGYTF. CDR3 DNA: TGTGCCAGCCGTCTACAGGGGAAAGAAGGCTACACCTTC.

CDR3 in DNA: TGTGCCAGCAGCCAGCGACTTGTCACTGAAGCTTTCTTT. It yields the protein CASSQRLVTEAFF. The rearrangement uses TRBV14 and TRBJ1-1, with unresolved D. The V gene lost 3 bases and the J gene lost 4 bases, with 9 bases spanning the gap. Per the germline V gene, CDR1 is SGHDN and CDR2 is FVKESK. The CDR3 loop spans 13 amino acids.

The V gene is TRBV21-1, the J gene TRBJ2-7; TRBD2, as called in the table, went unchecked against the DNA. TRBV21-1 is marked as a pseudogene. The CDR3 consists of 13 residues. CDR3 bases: TGTGCCAGCAGCGCGGGAAGCTCCTACGAGCAGTACTTC. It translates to CASSAGSSYEQYF.

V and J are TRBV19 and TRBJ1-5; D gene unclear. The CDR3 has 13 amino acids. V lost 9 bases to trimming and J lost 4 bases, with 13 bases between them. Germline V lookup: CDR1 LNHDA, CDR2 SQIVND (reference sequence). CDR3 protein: CASVPGGNQPQHF. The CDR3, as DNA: TGTGCCAGCGTGCCTGGAGGAAATCAGCCCCAGCATTTT.

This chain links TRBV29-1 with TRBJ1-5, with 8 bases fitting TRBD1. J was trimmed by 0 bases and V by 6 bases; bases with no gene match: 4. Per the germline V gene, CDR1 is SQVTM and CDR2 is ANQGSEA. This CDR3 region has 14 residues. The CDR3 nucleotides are TGCAGCGTAGAGGGACAGGATAGCAATCAGCCCCAGCATTTT. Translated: CSVEGQDSNQPQHF. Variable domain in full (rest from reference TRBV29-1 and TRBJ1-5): SAVISQKPSRDICQRGTSLTIQCQVDSQVTMMFWYRQQPGQSLTLIATANQGSEATYESGFVIDKFPISRPNLTFSTLTVSNMSPEDSSIYLCSVEGQDSNQPQHFGDGTRLSIL.

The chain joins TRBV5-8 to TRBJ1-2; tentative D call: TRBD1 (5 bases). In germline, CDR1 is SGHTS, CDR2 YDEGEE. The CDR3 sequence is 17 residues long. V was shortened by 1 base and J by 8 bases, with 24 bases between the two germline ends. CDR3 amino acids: CASSLSGRGVRWRGYTF. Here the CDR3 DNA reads TGTGCCAGCAGCTTGTCAGGACGGGGGGTTCGGTGGCGGGGCTACACCTTC.

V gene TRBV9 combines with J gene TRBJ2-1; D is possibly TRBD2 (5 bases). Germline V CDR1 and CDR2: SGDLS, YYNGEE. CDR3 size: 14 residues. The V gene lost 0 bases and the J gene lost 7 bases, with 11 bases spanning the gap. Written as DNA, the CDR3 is TGTGCCAGCAGCGTAGGGGAGACTATTAATGAGCAGTTCTTC. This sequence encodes CASSVGETINEQFF.

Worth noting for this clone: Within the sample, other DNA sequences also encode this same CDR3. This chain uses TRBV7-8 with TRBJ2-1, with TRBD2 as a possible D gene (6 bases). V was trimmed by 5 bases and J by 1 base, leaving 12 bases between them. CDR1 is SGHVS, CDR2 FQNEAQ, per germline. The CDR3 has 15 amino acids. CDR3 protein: CASSRLENSYNEQFF. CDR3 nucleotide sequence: TGTGCCAGCAGCCGACTAGAGAATTCCTACAATGAGCAGTTCTTC.

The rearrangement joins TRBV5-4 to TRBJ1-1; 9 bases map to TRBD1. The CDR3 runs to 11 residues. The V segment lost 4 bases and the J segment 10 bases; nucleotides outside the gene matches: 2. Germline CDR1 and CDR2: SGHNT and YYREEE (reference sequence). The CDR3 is CASSPGQGAFF. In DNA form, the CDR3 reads TGTGCCAGCAGCCCGGGACAGGGAGCTTTCTTT.

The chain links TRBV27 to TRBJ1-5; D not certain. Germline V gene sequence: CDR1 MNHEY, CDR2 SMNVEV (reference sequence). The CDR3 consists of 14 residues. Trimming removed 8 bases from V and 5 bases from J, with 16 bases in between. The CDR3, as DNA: TGTGCCAGCTCGCTCCGGGGATTAGATCAGCCCCAGCATTTT. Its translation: CASSLRGLDQPQHF.